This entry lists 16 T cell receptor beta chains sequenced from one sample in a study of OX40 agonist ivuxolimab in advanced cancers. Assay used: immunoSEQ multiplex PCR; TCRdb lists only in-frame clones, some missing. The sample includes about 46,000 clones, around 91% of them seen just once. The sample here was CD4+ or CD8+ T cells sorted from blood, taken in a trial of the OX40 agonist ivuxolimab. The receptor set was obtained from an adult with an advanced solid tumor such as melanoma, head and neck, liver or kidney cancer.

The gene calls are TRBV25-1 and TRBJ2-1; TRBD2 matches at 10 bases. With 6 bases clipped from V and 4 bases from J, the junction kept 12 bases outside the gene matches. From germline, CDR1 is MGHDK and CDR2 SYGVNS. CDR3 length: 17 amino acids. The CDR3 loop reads CASSKEELAGIYNEQFF. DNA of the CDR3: TGTGCCAGCAGCAAAGAGGAACTAGCGGGGATTTACAATGAGCAGTTCTTC.

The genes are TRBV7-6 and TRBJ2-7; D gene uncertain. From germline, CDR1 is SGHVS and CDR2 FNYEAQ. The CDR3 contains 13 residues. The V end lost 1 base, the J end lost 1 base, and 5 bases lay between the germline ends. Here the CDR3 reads CASSLGPSYEQYF. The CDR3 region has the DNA TGTGCCAGCAGCTTAGGGCCATCCTACGAGCAGTACTTC.

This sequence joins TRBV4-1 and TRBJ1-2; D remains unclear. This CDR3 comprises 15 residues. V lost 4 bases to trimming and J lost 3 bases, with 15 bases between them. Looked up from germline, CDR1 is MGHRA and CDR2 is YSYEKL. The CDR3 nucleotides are TGCGCCAGCAGCCGCACGGAAAGCGGGGACTATGGCTACACCTTC. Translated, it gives CASSRTESGDYGYTF.

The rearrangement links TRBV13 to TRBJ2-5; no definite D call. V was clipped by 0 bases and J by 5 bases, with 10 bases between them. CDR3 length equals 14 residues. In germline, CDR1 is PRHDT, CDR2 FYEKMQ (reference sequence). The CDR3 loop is CASSLGPKSETQYF. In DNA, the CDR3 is TGTGCCAGCAGCTTAGGGCCAAAGTCGGAGACCCAGTACTTC.

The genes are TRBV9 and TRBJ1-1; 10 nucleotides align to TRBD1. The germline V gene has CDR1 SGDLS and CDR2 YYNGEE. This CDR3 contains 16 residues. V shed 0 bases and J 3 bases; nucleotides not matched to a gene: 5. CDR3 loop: CASSVAPDRGDTEAFF. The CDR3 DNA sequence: TGTGCCAGCAGCGTAGCTCCGGACAGGGGGGACACTGAAGCTTTCTTT.

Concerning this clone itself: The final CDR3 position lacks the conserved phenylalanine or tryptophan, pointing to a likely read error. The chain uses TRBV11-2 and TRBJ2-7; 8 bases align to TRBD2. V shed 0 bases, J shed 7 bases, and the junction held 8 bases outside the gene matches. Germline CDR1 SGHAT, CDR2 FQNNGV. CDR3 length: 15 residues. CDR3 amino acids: CASSLEIAGPQEQYL. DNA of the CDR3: TGTGCCAGCAGCTTAGAAATAGCGGGGCCCCAAGAGCAGTACCTC.

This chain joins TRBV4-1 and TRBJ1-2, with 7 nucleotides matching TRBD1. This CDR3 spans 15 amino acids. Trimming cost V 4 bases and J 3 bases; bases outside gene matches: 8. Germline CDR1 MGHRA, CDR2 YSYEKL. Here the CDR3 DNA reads TGCGCCAGCAGCCGAGAGACAGGGCCATACTATGGCTACACCTTC. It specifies CASSRETGPYYGYTF.

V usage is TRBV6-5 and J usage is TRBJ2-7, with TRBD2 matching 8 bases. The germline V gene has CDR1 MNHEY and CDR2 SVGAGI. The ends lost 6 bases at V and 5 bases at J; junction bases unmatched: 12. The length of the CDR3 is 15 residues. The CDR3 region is CASSRPAGGIDEQYF. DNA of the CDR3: TGTGCCAGCAGCCGTCCCGCGGGGGGCATCGACGAGCAGTACTTC.

The CDR3 sequence is CASRHDRNTEAFF. The DNA of the CDR3 is TGTGCCAGTAGACACGACAGGAACACTGAAGCTTTCTTT. The chain combines TRBV19 with TRBJ1-1, with a possible D match to TRBD1 (5 bases). The CDR3 is 13 residues long. The V end lost 6 bases, the J end lost 1 base, and 9 bases lay between the germline ends. In germline, CDR1 is LNHDA, CDR2 SQIVND (reference sequence).

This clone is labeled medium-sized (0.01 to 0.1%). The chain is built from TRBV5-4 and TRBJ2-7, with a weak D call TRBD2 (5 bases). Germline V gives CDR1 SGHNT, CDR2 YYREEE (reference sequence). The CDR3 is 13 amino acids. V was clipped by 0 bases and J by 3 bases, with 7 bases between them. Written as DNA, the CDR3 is TGTGCCAGCAGCTTGGACGGAGGCTACGAGCAGTACTTC. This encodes CASSLDGGYEQYF.

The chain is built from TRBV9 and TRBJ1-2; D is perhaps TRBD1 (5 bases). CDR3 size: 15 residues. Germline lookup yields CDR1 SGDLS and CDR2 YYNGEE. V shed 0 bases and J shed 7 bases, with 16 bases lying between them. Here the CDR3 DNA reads TGTGCCAGCAGCGTAGCCGAGCTATCAGGGAGTGGCTACACCTTC. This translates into CASSVAELSGSGYTF.

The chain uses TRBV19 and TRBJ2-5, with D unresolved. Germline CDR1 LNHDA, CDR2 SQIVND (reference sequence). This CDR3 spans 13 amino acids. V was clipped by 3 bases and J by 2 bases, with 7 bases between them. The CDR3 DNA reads TGTGCCAGTAGTATTGGAGATCAAGAGACCCAGTACTTC. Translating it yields CASSIGDQETQYF.

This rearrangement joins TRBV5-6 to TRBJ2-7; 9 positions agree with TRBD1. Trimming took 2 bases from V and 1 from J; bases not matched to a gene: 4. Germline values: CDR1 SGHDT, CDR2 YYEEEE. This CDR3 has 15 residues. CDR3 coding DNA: TGTGCCAGCAGCTTCGGGACAGGGATTTCCTACGAGCAGTACTTC. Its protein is CASSFGTGISYEQYF.

CDR3 DNA: TGTGCCTGGAGTGGTGGCAGGGGCGGCAATCAGCCCCAGCATTTT. It is translated as CAWSGGRGGNQPQHF. The chain carries TRBV30 and TRBJ1-5; possibly TRBD1 for D (6 bases). Trimming removed 1 base at V and 2 bases at J, with 12 bases between. This CDR3 comprises 15 residues. Germline V gives CDR1 GTSNPN, CDR2 SVGIG (reference sequence).

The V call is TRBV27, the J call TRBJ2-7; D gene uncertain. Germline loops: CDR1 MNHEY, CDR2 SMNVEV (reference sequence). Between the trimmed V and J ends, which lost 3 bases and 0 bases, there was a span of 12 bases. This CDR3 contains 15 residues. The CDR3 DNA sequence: TGTGCCAGCAGTTTTGGACCCTTAAGCTCCTACGAGCAGTACTTC. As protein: CASSFGPLSSYEQYF.

The CDR3 here is CASSQELPGTQYF. The CDR3 nucleotides read TGTGCCAGCAGTCAAGAATTACCCGGGACCCAGTACTTC. The chain couples TRBV6-5 to TRBJ2-5; no clear D gene. Germline CDR1 and CDR2: MNHEY and SVGAGI. The CDR3 contains 13 residues. The V end was cut by 5 bases, the J end by 7 bases, with 14 bases between.